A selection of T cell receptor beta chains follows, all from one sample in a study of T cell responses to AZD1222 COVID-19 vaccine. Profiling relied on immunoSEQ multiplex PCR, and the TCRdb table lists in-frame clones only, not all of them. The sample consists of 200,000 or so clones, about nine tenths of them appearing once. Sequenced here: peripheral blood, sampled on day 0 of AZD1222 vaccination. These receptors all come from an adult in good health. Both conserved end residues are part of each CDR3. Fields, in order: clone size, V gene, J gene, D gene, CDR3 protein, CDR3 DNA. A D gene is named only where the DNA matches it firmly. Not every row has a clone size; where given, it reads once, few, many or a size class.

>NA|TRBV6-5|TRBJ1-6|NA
CASGGNSYNSPLHF
TGTGCCAGCGGAGGGAATTCCTATAATTCACCCCTCCACTTT
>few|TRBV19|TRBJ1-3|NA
CASKQAARSGNTIYF
TGTGCCAGTAAGCAAGCGGCTCGCTCTGGAAACACCATATATTTT
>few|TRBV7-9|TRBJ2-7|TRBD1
CASSLVGGTGRPYEQYF
TGTGCCAGCAGCTTAGTAGGTGGGACAGGAAGGCCCTACGAGCAGTACTTC
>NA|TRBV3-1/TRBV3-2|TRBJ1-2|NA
CASSPTRTGGYTF
TGTGCCAGCAGCCCCACACGAACCGGTGGCTACACCTTC
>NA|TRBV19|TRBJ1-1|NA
CASSGSVGGPEAFF
TGTGCCAGTAGTGGCAGCGTTGGGGGGCCTGAAGCTTTCTTT
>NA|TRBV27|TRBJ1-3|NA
CASSLVAGTGNTIYF
TGTGCCAGCAGTTTGGTGGCAGGGACTGGAAACACCATATATTTT
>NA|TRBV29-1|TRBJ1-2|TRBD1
CSVDQGETGFYGYTF
TGCAGCGTTGATCAGGGGGAGACAGGGTTCTATGGCTACACCTTC
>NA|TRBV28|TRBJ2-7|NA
CASSPTQGSTYEQYF
TGTGCCAGCAGTCCCACACAGGGAAGCACCTACGAGCAGTACTTC
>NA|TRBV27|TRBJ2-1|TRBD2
CASSLAGGAYNEQFF
TGTGCCAGCAGTTTGGCGGGAGGGGCTTACAATGAGCAGTTCTTC
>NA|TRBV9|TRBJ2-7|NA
CASSVEAPGHYEQYF
TGTGCCAGCAGCGTAGAAGCCCCGGGACATTACGAGCAGTACTTC
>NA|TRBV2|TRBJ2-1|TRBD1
CASSETGTGGYNEQFF
TGTGCCAGCAGCGAGACCGGGACAGGGGGGTACAATGAGCAGTTCTTC
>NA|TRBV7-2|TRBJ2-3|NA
CASSPRLDTDTQYF
TGTGCCAGCAGCCCAAGACTAGACACAGATACGCAGTATTTT
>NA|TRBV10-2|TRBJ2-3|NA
CASCSLHLTDTQYF
TGCGCCAGCTGTTCCCTACACCTCACAGATACGCAGTATTTT
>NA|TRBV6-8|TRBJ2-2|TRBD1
CASRTKQGKAGELFF
TGTGCCAGCAGAACGAAACAGGGGAAGGCCGGGGAGCTGTTTTTT
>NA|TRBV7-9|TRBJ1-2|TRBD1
CASSLDRGYGYTF
TGTGCCAGCAGTCTGGACAGGGGCTATGGCTACACCTTC
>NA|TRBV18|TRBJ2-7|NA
CASSPTAGAAYEQYF
TGTGCCAGCTCACCTACTGCGGGGGCCGCCTACGAGCAGTACTTC
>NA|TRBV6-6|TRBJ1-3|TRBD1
CASSLDRGSGNTIYF
TGTGCCAGCAGCCTCGACAGGGGCTCTGGAAACACCATATATTTT
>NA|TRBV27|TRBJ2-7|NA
CASSKVGSSYEQYF
TGTGCCAGCAGTAAGGTCGGAAGCTCCTACGAGCAGTACTTC
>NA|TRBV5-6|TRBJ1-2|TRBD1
CASSYRDSLNYGYTF
TGTGCCAGCAGCTACCGGGACAGCCTTAACTATGGCTACACCTTC
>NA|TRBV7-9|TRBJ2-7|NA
CASTLAAAPYEQYF
TGTGCCAGCACCTTGGCAGCAGCACCCTACGAGCAGTACTTC
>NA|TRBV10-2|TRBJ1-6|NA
CASSVSGSNSPLHF
TGCGCCAGCAGCGTTTCAGGGAGTAATTCACCCCTCCACTTT
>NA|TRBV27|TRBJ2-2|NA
CASSLTFNTGELFF
TGTGCCAGCAGTTTGACATTTAACACCGGGGAGCTGTTTTTT
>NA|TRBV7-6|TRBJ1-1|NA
CASSLGPGVDTEAFF
TGTGCCAGCAGCTTAGGCCCGGGGGTTGACACTGAAGCTTTCTTT
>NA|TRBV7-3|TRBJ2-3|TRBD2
CASSSSGLAGGWPDTQYF
TGTGCCAGCAGCTCTTCCGGCCTAGCGGGGGGCTGGCCAGATACGCAGTATTTT
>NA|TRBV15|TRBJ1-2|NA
CATSPGQYGYTF
TGTGCCACCAGTCCAGGGCAATATGGCTACACCTTC
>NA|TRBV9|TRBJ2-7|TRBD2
CASSVGGGPYEQYF
TGTGCCAGCAGCGTAGGGGGGGGTCCCTACGAGCAGTACTTC
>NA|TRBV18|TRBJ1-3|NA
CASSPNVHDGNTIYF
TGTGCCAGCTCACCAAACGTGCATGACGGAAACACCATATATTTT
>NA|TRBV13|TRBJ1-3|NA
CASSLGAGTVSGNTIYF
TGTGCCAGCAGCTTAGGGGCAGGGACCGTCTCTGGAAACACCATATATTTT
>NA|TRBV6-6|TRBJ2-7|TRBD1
CASSQGGGYEQYF
TGTGCCAGCAGTCAAGGGGGCGGTTACGAGCAGTACTTC
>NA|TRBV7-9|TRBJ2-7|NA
CASRQCLYYEQYF
TGTGCCAGCAGACAGTGTCTCTACTACGAGCAGTACTTC
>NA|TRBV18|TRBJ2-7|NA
CASSREGKISYEQYF
TGTGCCAGCTCACGGGAAGGGAAAATCTCCTACGAGCAGTACTTC
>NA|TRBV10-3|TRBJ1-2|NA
CAISGSREGYTF
TGTGCCATCAGTGGGTCTCGAGAGGGCTACACCTTC
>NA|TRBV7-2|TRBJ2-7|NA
CASSPPGSYEQYF
TGTGCCAGCAGCCCCCCGGGTTCCTACGAGCAGTACTTC
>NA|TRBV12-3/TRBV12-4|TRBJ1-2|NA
CASSSLGGEGYTF
TGTGCCAGCAGTTCCCTGGGGGGGGAAGGCTACACCTTC
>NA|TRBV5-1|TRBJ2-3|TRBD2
CASSLVASGSTDTQYF
TGCGCCAGCAGCTTGGTGGCTAGCGGGAGCACAGATACGCAGTATTTT
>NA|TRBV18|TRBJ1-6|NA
CASSPPGDRKNSPLHF
TGTGCCAGCTCACCACCGGGTGACAGGAAGAATTCACCCCTCCACTTT
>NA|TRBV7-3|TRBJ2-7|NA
CASSLSVGAAYEQYF
TGTGCCAGCAGCTTAAGCGTGGGGGCGGCCTACGAGCAGTACTTC
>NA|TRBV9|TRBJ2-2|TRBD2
CASSNTSVPGELFF
TGTGCCAGCAGCAATACTAGCGTCCCCGGGGAGCTGTTTTTT
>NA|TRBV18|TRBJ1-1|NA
CASSPQSEVNTEAFF
TGTGCCAGCTCACCACAGTCTGAGGTGAACACTGAAGCTTTCTTT
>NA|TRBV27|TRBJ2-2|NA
CASSSSYGRGAESGELFF
TGTGCCAGCAGTTCCTCTTACGGTAGGGGCGCTGAATCCGGGGAGCTGTTTTTT
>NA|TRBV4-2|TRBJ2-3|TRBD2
CASSQDASGSTDTQYF
TGTGCCAGCAGCCAAGATGCTAGCGGGAGTACAGATACGCAGTATTTT
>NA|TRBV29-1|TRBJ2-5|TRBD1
CSVGRGTKNQETQYF
TGCAGCGTGGGCAGGGGGACCAAAAACCAAGAGACCCAGTACTTC
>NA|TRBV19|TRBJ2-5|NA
CASSIGRITETQYF
TGTGCCAGTAGTATAGGGCGGATAACAGAGACCCAGTACTTC
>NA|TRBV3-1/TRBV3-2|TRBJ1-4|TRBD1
CASSQEGQGAPSEKLFF
TGTGCCAGCAGCCAAGAAGGCCAGGGGGCACCTTCCGAAAAACTGTTTTTT
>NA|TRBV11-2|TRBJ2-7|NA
CASSLGAGPYEQYF
TGTGCCAGCAGCTTAGGAGCAGGGCCCTACGAGCAGTACTTC
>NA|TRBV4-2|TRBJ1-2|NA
CASSQEDNYGYTF
TGTGCCAGCAGCCAAGAGGACAACTATGGCTACACCTTC
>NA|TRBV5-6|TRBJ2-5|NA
CASSLVSGGHQETQYF
TGTGCCAGCAGCTTGGTCTCAGGGGGGCACCAAGAGACCCAGTACTTC
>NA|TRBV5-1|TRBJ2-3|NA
CASSLMAEEVADTQYF
TGCGCCAGCAGCTTGATGGCGGAGGAGGTGGCAGATACGCAGTATTTT
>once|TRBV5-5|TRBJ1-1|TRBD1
CASSVYRGVTEAFF
TGTGCCAGCAGCGTATACAGGGGGGTCACTGAAGCTTTCTTT
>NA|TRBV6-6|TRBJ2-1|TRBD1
CASSYSGQGSYNEQFF
TGTGCCAGCAGTTACTCGGGACAGGGTTCCTACAATGAGCAGTTCTTC
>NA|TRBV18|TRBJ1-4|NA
CASSPEFGRATNEKLFF
TGTGCCAGCTCACCCGAATTCGGCAGAGCAACTAATGAAAAACTGTTTTTT
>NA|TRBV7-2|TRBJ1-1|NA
CASSPRGGSTEAFF
TGTGCCAGCAGCCCAAGGGGGGGCTCCACTGAAGCTTTCTTT
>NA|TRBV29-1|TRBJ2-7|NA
CSVVLLGYEQYF
TGCAGCGTTGTCTTATTGGGTTACGAGCAGTACTTC
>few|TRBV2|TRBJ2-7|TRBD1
CASRDRDYEQYF
TGTGCCAGTCGGGACAGGGACTACGAGCAGTACTTC
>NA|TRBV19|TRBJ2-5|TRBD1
CASSTTGQGGQETQYF
TGTGCCAGTAGTACGACGGGACAGGGGGGCCAAGAGACCCAGTACTTC
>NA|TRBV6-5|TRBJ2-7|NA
CASSYDRLGEQYF
TGTGCCAGCAGTTATGATCGACTTGGGGAGCAGTACTTC
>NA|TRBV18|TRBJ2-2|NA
CASSPPSRPNTGELFF
TGTGCCAGCTCACCACCTAGCAGACCGAACACCGGGGAGCTGTTTTTT
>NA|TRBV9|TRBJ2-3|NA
CASSVELGLTGTDTQYF
TGTGCCAGCAGCGTAGAGCTCGGCCTGACAGGCACAGATACGCAGTATTTT
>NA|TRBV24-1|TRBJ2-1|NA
CATSDSDFNEQFF
TGTGCCACCAGTGATTCTGACTTTAATGAGCAGTTCTTC